This T cell receptor beta chain was recorded in a study of post-analysis software for immune sequencing data. About the study: Relapsing-remitting, secondary progressive and progressive-relapsing courses of multiple sclerosis were included.

Built from TCR beta cDNA, the libraries had unique molecular identifiers in them. cDNA molecules numbering roughly 0.5 million came from around 0.96 to 9.9 million T cells. TCRdb independently ran MiXCR on the PCR reads; one entry per CDR3 protein. The table lists hundreds of thousands of distinct CDR3 sequences, roughly 29% of them singletons. Study-wide results and limits: Controls had significantly higher normalized Chao1 diversity than multiple sclerosis patients. Strong co-clustering by F measure linked samples that shared a preparation batch. Patients had higher frequencies than controls of about 5 TRBV segments, including TRBV5-6, TRBV5-1 and TRBV20-1.

The V gene lost 5 bases and the J gene lost 3 bases, with 9 bases spanning the gap. The CDR3 loop spans 13 amino acids. Germline V gene data show CDR1 as MGHDK and CDR2 as SYGVNS. This clonotype was observed a few times. The antigen remains unidentified. The chain joins TRBV25-1 to TRBJ2-3; D is unclear. Source material: blood. The source of this sequence is a girl aged 5 to 17 with multiple sclerosis. The CDR3 spells CASSREVTDTQYF. CDR3 coding DNA: TGTGCCAGCAGTAGAGAAGTAACAGATACGCAGTATTTT.